Listed here are 30 T cell receptor beta chains from one sample, sequenced in a study of early stage breast cancer tumors. Some clones are missing from TCRdb's copy, which holds only in-frame ones; the method was immunoSEQ multiplex PCR. The data hold around 71,000 clones, with around 85% observed a single time. Input material: blood. The receptor set was obtained from a person between 60 and 70 years old with breast cancer.

V and J are TRBV10-3 and TRBJ1-3; D ambiguous. CDR1 and CDR2 from the germline V gene are ENHRY and SYGVKD. This CDR3 spans 14 amino acids. V was clipped by 5 bases and J by 4 bases, with 12 bases between them. In DNA, the CDR3 is TGTGCCATCAGTAACCCAGCGTCGGGAAACACCATATATTTT. This sequence encodes CAISNPASGNTIYF.

This clone has just a few counts. J is TRBJ1-3 and V is TRBV18, with D unresolved. CDR1 is KGHSH, CDR2 LQKENI, per germline. The V and J ends lost 2 bases and 2 bases respectively, with 16 bases between them. The CDR3 extends over 17 amino acids. The CDR3 DNA is TGTGCCAGCTCACCAAGTTCAGCGCCAATCACTGGAAACACCATATATTTT. Translated: CASSPSSAPITGNTIYF.

The V and J genes are TRBV7-9 and TRBJ1-1; the D is unclear. V lost 6 bases to trimming and J lost 8 bases, with 16 bases between them. The length of the CDR3 is 13 residues. The germline V gene has CDR1 SEHNR and CDR2 FQNEAQ (reference sequence). CDR3 sequence: CASSLSVVREAFF. The CDR3 DNA reads TGTGCCAGCAGTCTTAGTGTAGTGAGAGAAGCTTTCTTT.

In DNA form, the CDR3 reads TGTGCCAGCAGTGAGGGACAGGGCCTTAACTATGGCTACACCTTC. Translated: CASSEGQGLNYGYTF. The chain couples TRBV6-1 to TRBJ1-2; 9 bases agree with TRBD1. This CDR3 spans 15 amino acids. CDR1 is MNHNS, CDR2 SASEGT, per germline. Trimming at V came to 3 bases and at J to 1 base, leaving 3 bases not matched to a gene.

The J gene is TRBJ1-4, the V gene TRBV15; TRBD1 is a possible D gene (6 bases). The V end lost 4 bases, the J end lost 8 bases, and 11 bases lay between the germline ends. CDR1 and CDR2 from the germline V gene are LNHNV and YYDKDF (reference sequence). The length of the CDR3 is 13 residues. The CDR3 DNA sequence: TGTGCCACCAGCACGGACAGTCTGGAAAAACTGTTTTTT. It codes for CATSTDSLEKLFF. Full variable domain (outside the CDR3, taken from reference TRBV15 and TRBJ1-4): DAMVIQNPRYQVTQFGKPVTLSCSQTLNHNVMYWYQQKSSQAPKLLFHYYDKDFNNEADTPDNFQSRRPNTSFCFLDIRSPGLGDTAMYLCATSTDSLEKLFFGSGTQLSVL.

This chain uses TRBV27 with TRBJ2-7; D is tentatively TRBD1 or TRBD2 (5 bases each). V lost 4 bases to trimming and J lost 6 bases, with 19 bases between them. This CDR3 spans 15 amino acids. Germline V gives CDR1 MNHEY, CDR2 SMNVEV (reference sequence). The CDR3 nucleotides read TGTGCCAGCAGTTCGTCCGGGCCTGGGGGATTCGAGCAGTACTTC. The encoded protein is CASSSSGPGGFEQYF.

The chain joins TRBV4-1 to TRBJ2-7, with TRBD2 matching 9 bases. J was trimmed by 7 bases and V by 4 bases; bases with no gene match: 11. CDR3 length: 15 amino acids. From germline, CDR1 is MGHRA and CDR2 YSYEKL. For the CDR3, the DNA is TGCGCCAGCAGCCCGAGCCTTAGCGGGAGCGGTGAGCAGTACTTC. This encodes CASSPSLSGSGEQYF.

The CDR3 DNA reads TGTGCCAGCAGGGGGGTGGGATGGAGCAATGAGCAGTTCTTC. It yields the protein CASRGVGWSNEQFF. The chain couples TRBV28 to TRBJ2-1; D may correspond to TRBD1 or TRBD2 (5 bases each). The length of the CDR3 is 14 residues. In germline, CDR1 is MDHEN, CDR2 SYDVKM. V dropped 6 bases and J dropped 6 bases, with 15 bases sitting between them.

V gene TRBV28 combines with J gene TRBJ1-4; 7 nucleotides match TRBD1. This CDR3 has 16 amino acids. Germline CDR1 MDHEN, CDR2 SYDVKM. Trimming took 4 bases from V and 1 from J; bases not matched to a gene: 6. CDR3 bases: TGTGCCAGCAGTTCCCAACACAGGGGAACTAATGAAAAACTGTTTTTT. It is translated as CASSSQHRGTNEKLFF. The variable domain in full, with the rest retrieved from reference TRBV28 and TRBJ1-4, is DVKVTQSSRYLVKRTGEKVFLECVQDMDHENMFWYRQDPGLGLRLIYFSYDVKMKEKGDIPEGYSVSREKKERFSLILESASTNQTSMYLCASSSQHRGTNEKLFFGSGTQLSVL.

V and J are TRBV9 and TRBJ2-7; 12 bases map to TRBD2. CDR3 length: 16 residues. The trim removed 3 bases at V and 3 bases at J, leaving 7 bases unmatched. Germline assignment: CDR1 SGDLS and CDR2 YYNGEE. CDR3 nucleotide sequence: TGTGCCAGCAGCGGTGGAGGACTAGCGGGAAACTACGAGCAGTACTTC. This sequence encodes CASSGGGLAGNYEQYF.

This chain connects TRBV2 to TRBJ2-3; the D gene is possibly TRBD1 (6 bases). Germline V gene sequence: CDR1 SNHLY, CDR2 FYNNEI. Trimming removed 6 bases from V and 5 bases from J, with 15 bases in between. This CDR3 contains 14 residues. The CDR3 reads CASRLQGAGDTQYF. The DNA for the CDR3 is TGTGCCAGCAGGCTACAGGGAGCTGGAGATACGCAGTATTTT.

The chain uses TRBV6-6 and TRBJ2-7; D possibly corresponds to TRBD2 (5 bases). The CDR3 sequence is 16 residues long. From germline, CDR1 is MNHNY and CDR2 SVGAGI (reference sequence). V was trimmed by 2 bases and J by 2 bases, leaving 16 bases between them. This CDR3 reads CASSYRQVRAPYEQYF. DNA of the CDR3: TGTGCCAGCAGTTACCGGCAGGTGAGGGCCCCCTACGAGCAGTACTTC.

The chain is built from TRBV15 and TRBJ2-7; D perhaps matches TRBD2 (5 bases). V dropped 5 bases and J dropped 3 bases, with 11 bases sitting between them. Germline CDR1 reads LNHNV; CDR2 reads YYDKDF (reference sequence). This CDR3 region has 13 residues. CDR3 sequence (DNA): TGTGCCACCAGCCCGAGGGTAGACTACGAGCAGTACTTC. Encoded protein: CATSPRVDYEQYF. Filled out from reference TRBV15 and TRBJ2-7, the complete variable domain reads DAMVIQNPRYQVTQFGKPVTLSCSQTLNHNVMYWYQQKSSQAPKLLFHYYDKDFNNEADTPDNFQSRRPNTSFCFLDIRSPGLGDTAMYLCATSPRVDYEQYFGPGTRLTVT.

This rearrangement joins TRBV6-5 to TRBJ1-6; maybe TRBD1 (6 bases). This CDR3 is 13 amino acids long. Per germline, CDR1 MNHEY and CDR2 SVGAGI. V lost 6 bases, J lost 10 bases, and 13 bases lay in between. In DNA form, the CDR3 reads TGTGCCAGCAGCGAGGACAGAAGCTCACCCCTCCACTTT. Translated: CASSEDRSSPLHF.

This chain connects TRBV2 to TRBJ2-7, with TRBD1 identical over 8 bases. V lost 4 bases to trimming and J lost 0 bases; unmatched junction nucleotides: 5. Germline V gives CDR1 SNHLY, CDR2 FYNNEI. The CDR3 is 15 amino acids. CDR3 amino acids: CASSGDRKSSYEQYF. Here the CDR3 DNA reads TGTGCCAGCAGTGGGGACAGGAAGAGCTCCTACGAGCAGTACTTC.

This chain uses TRBV29-1 with TRBJ2-1; 8 bases agree with TRBD2. The ends lost 4 bases at V and 6 bases at J; junction bases unmatched: 8. Germline lookup yields CDR1 SQVTM and CDR2 ANQGSEA. This CDR3 is 14 amino acids long. DNA of the CDR3: TGCAGCGTTGTGGGAGCGGGAGTAGGCAATGAGCAGTTCTTC. Its translation is CSVVGAGVGNEQFF.

J is TRBJ2-1 and V is TRBV11-2; 9 bases match TRBD2. The ends lost 1 base at V and 9 bases at J; junction bases unmatched: 10. This CDR3 has 16 residues. Germline-derived CDR1 and CDR2 are SGHAT and FQNNGV. The DNA for the CDR3 is TGTGCCAGCAGCTTAGTCGGCGGGGGGGCAATCAGTGAGCAGTTCTTC. Encoded protein: CASSLVGGGAISEQFF.

The chain recombines TRBV28 with TRBJ2-3; TRBD2 matches at 8 bases. Losses at the gene ends were 5 bases for V and 0 bases for J; bases not matched to a gene: 7. This CDR3 has 16 amino acids. Germline-derived CDR1 and CDR2 are MDHEN and SYDVKM. Here the CDR3 DNA reads TGTGCCAGCAGTCCCACTAGCGGCCCTAGCACAGATACGCAGTATTTT. Protein product: CASSPTSGPSTDTQYF. The complete variable domain, with remaining parts taken from reference TRBV28 and TRBJ2-3, reads DVKVTQSSRYLVKRTGEKVFLECVQDMDHENMFWYRQDPGLGLRLIYFSYDVKMKEKGDIPEGYSVSREKKERFSLILESASTNQTSMYLCASSPTSGPSTDTQYFGPGTRLTVL.

The chain is built from TRBV5-1 and TRBJ2-2, with D perhaps TRBD1 (5 bases). Germline V gives CDR1 SGHRS, CDR2 YFSETQ. V shed 2 bases and J shed 5 bases, with 10 bases lying between them. This CDR3 has 14 residues. CDR3 loop: CASSLFGATGELFF. DNA for the CDR3: TGCGCCAGCAGCTTATTTGGGGCGACCGGGGAGCTGTTTTTT.

Comment on this clone: Other DNA sequences in the same sample also yield this CDR3. The chain recombines TRBV7-9 with TRBJ2-3; D gene uncertain. V shed 5 bases and J shed 4 bases, with 10 bases lying between them. Germline V gene lookup returns CDR1 SEHNR and CDR2 FQNEAQ (reference sequence). The CDR3 is made up of 13 amino acids. Here the CDR3 reads CASSPRGPDTQYF. The CDR3, as DNA: TGTGCCAGCAGCCCCCGAGGTCCAGATACGCAGTATTTT.

V usage is TRBV5-1 and J usage is TRBJ1-1; the match to TRBD1 covers 8 bases. Losses at the gene ends were 2 bases for V and 3 bases for J; bases not matched to a gene: 6. The germline gives CDR1 SGHRS, CDR2 YFSETQ. This CDR3 spans 15 amino acids. The CDR3: CASSLGQGAYTEAFF. Written as DNA, the CDR3 is TGCGCCAGCAGCTTAGGGCAGGGGGCGTACACTGAAGCTTTCTTT.

The V call is TRBV5-8, the J call TRBJ2-7; possible D gene TRBD2, 5 bases. Germline V gene data show CDR1 as SGHTS and CDR2 as YDEGEE. Between the trimmed V and J ends, which lost 4 bases and 2 bases, there was a span of 10 bases. CDR3 size: 13 residues. CDR3 region: CASSEGSPYEQYF. The CDR3 DNA reads TGTGCCAGCAGCGAGGGCTCCCCCTACGAGCAGTACTTC.

The J gene is TRBJ2-7, the V gene TRBV5-1; 8 nucleotides align to TRBD2. V lost 0 bases and J lost 7; bases outside the gene matches: 3. This CDR3 is built from 13 residues. Germline CDR1 is SGHRS and CDR2 is YFSETQ. CDR3 nucleotides: TGCGCCAGCAGCTTGGAGTCGGGAGGGGAGCAGTACTTC. Its protein product is CASSLESGGEQYF. The full variable domain, completed using reference TRBV5-1 and TRBJ2-7, is KAGVTQTPRYLIKTRGQQVTLSCSPISGHRSVSWYQQTPGQGLQFLFEYFSETQRNKGNFPGRFSGRQFSNSRSEMNVSTLELGDSALYLCASSLESGGEQYFGPGTRLTVT.

This rearrangement joins TRBV5-8 to TRBJ1-5, with TRBD1 matching 7 bases. Germline trimming cut 4 bases from V and 5 bases from J; bases unmatched to any gene: 9. The CDR3 covers 15 residues. Per germline, CDR1 SGHTS and CDR2 YDEGEE. CDR3 loop: CASSNSDRADQPQHF. In DNA, the CDR3 is TGTGCCAGCAGCAACAGCGACAGGGCCGATCAGCCCCAGCATTTT. The variable domain in full, completed from reference TRBV5-8 and TRBJ1-5, reads EAGVTQSPTHLIKTRGQQATLRCSPISGHTSVYWYQQALGLGLQFLLWYDEGEERNRGNFPPRFSGRQFPNYSSELNVNALELEDSALYLCASSNSDRADQPQHFGDGTRLSIL.

The chain recombines TRBV4-2 with TRBJ2-1; TRBD1 matches at 7 bases. The CDR3 extends over 12 amino acids. Germline CDR1 reads LGHNA; CDR2 reads YNFKEQ. Trimming cost V 4 bases and J 12 bases; bases outside gene matches: 6. This CDR3 is CASSPVQGLQFF. CDR3 sequence (DNA): TGTGCCAGCAGCCCGGTACAGGGGTTGCAGTTCTTC.

V usage is TRBV7-2 and J usage is TRBJ1-2; D not certain. The germline CDR1 and CDR2 sequences are SGHTA and FQGNSA. The V gene lost 5 bases and the J gene lost 6 bases, with 16 bases spanning the gap. This CDR3 contains 14 residues. The CDR3 bases are TGTGCCAGCAGCATAAAGGGCCCGCCTGATGGCTACACCTTC. Translating gives CASSIKGPPDGYTF.

V gene TRBV18 combines with J gene TRBJ2-1; 8 nucleotides agree with TRBD2. Germline CDR1 and CDR2: KGHSH and LQKENI. The CDR3 spans 15 residues. Trimming removed 6 bases from V and 0 bases from J; junction bases left unmatched: 4. The CDR3 spells CASSPGGGSYNEQFF. CDR3 bases: TGTGCCAGCTCTCCGGGGGGGGGCTCCTACAATGAGCAGTTCTTC.

This chain uses TRBV19 with TRBJ2-4; TRBD1 or TRBD2 may be the D gene (5 bases each). V lost 7 bases and J lost 2, with 15 bases in between. Germline V CDR1 and CDR2: LNHDA, SQIVND (reference sequence). CDR3 length: 15 residues. The CDR3 protein is CASTPGWGSKNIQYF. The CDR3 DNA reads TGTGCCAGTACCCCCGGCTGGGGGTCCAAAAACATTCAGTACTTC.

This clone appeared a single time. The chain has TRBV6-6 and TRBJ2-5, with 15 bases fitting TRBD2. In germline, CDR1 is MNHNY, CDR2 SVGAGI (reference sequence). This CDR3 spans 16 amino acids. Unmatched junction bases numbered 7, after V lost 6 bases and J lost 5 bases. This CDR3 is CASRLPGLAGGETQYF. The CDR3 DNA is TGTGCCAGCAGACTGCCGGGACTAGCGGGAGGTGAGACCCAGTACTTC.

This clone was recorded once. The chain combines TRBV7-8 with TRBJ1-1; a weak D match, TRBD1 (5 bases). Germline CDR1 reads SGHVS; CDR2 reads FQNEAQ. This CDR3 spans 12 amino acids. Deletions cut 5 bases from V and 8 bases from J, with 12 bases between. The CDR3 protein is CASSIDGGEAFF. DNA for the CDR3: TGTGCCAGCAGCATAGATGGGGGAGAAGCTTTCTTT.